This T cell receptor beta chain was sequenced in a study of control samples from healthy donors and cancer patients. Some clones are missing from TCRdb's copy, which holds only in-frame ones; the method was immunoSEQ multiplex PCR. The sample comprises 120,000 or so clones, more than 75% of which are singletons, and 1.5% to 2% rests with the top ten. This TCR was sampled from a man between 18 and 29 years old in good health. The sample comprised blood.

The CDR3 region is CATQRTGSWFF. The CDR3 DNA is TGTGCCACCCAAAGAACAGGGTCTTGGTTCTTC. The rearrangement links TRBV10-3 to TRBJ2-1, with D possibly TRBD1 on 6 matching bases. Germline values: CDR1 ENHRY, CDR2 SYGVKD. Trimming pared 10 bases from V and 15 bases from J, leaving 19 bases between. The CDR3 length is 11 residues.